The clone carrying this T cell receptor beta chain has at least ten counts. Germline values: CDR1 LGHNA, CDR2 YSLEER. After removal of 4 bases from V and 0 bases from J, the junction contained 4 bases not matched to a gene. CDR3 length: 16 residues. MiXCR, applied by TCRdb to the 5' RACE reads, yields one record per CDR3 protein. The sample shows 20,000 to 25,000 distinct CDR3 sequences, about 4.5% of them seen only once. These data belong to a study of early T cells in non-severe SARS-CoV-2 infection. The chain links TRBV4-3 to TRBJ2-2, with 8 bases lining up with TRBD2. Material for sequencing was whole blood. The TCR comes from an adult who was a healthcare worker with PCR-confirmed SARS-CoV-2 infection or an uninfected control (not recorded which). In nucleotides, the CDR3 is TGCGCCAGCAGCCCGTCGGGGGGGGCGAACACCGGGGAGCTGTTTTTT. This gives the protein CASSPSGGANTGELFF.